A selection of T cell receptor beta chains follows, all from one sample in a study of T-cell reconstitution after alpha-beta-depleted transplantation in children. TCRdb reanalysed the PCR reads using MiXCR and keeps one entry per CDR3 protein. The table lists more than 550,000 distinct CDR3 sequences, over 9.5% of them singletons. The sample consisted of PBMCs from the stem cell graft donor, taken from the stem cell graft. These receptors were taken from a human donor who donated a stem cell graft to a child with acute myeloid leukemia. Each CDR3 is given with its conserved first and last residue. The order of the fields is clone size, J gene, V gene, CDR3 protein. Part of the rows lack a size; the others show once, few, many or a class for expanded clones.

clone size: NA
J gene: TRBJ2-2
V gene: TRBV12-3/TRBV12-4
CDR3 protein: CAFCWGTSGSMVTGELFF

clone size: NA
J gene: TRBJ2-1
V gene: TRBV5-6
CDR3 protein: CASSAWTGRVAYNEQFF

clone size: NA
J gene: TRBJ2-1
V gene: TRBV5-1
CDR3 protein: CASSLEGTAHNEQFF

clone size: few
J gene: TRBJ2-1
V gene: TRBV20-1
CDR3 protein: CSARRDRVPNEQFF

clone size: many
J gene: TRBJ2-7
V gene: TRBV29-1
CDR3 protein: CSVVGRDEQYF

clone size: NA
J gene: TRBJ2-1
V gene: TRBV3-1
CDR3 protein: CASSQGTVGGEQFF

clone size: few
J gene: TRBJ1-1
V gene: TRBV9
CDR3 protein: CASSVEVPGGTEAFF

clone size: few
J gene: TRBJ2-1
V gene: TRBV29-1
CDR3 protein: CSVEGGSGSSYNEQFF

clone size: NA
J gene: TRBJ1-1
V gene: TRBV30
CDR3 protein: CAGLTGGTEAFF

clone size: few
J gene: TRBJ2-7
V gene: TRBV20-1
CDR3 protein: CSAGPDSYEQYF